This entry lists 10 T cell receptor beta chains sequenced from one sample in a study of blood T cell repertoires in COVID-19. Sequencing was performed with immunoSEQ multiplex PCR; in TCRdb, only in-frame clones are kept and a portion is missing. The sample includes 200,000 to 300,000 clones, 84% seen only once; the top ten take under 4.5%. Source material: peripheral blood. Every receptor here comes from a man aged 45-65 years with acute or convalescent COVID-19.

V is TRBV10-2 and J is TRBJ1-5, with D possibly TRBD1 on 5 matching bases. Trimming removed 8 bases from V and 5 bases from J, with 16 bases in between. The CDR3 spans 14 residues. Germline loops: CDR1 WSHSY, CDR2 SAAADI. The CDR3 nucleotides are TGCGCCAGCCAACGTACAGGTGGGCATCAGCCCCAGCATTTT. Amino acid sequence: CASQRTGGHQPQHF.

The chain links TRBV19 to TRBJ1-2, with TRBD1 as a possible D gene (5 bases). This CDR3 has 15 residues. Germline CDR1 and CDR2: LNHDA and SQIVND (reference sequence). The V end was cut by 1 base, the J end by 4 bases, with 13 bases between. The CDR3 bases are TGTGCCAGTAGTATAGGAGGACGGGGGAGCTATGGCTACACCTTC. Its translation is CASSIGGRGSYGYTF.

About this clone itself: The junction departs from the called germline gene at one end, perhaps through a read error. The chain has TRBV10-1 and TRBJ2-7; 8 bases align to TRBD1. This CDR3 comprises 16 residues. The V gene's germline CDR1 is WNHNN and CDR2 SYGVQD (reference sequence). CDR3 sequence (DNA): TGCGCCAGCAGTGGGATCGGGACAGGCAGCTCCCACGAGCAGTACTTC. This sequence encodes CASSGIGTGSSHEQYF.

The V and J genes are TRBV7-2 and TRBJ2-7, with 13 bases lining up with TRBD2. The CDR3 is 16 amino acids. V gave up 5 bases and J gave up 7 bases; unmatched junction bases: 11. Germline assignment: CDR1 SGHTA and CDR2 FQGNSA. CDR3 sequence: CASSHRPGLAGIEQYF. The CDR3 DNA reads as TGTGCCAGCAGCCACCGACCGGGACTAGCGGGAATTGAGCAGTACTTC.

CDR3 residues: CASSLGEGTEAFF. The CDR3, as DNA: TGCGCCAGCAGCTTAGGTGAGGGCACTGAAGCTTTCTTT. The chain couples TRBV5-1 to TRBJ1-1; D call uncertain. Deletions cut 2 bases from V and 4 bases from J, with 9 bases between. The CDR3 covers 13 residues. From germline, CDR1 is SGHRS and CDR2 YFSETQ.

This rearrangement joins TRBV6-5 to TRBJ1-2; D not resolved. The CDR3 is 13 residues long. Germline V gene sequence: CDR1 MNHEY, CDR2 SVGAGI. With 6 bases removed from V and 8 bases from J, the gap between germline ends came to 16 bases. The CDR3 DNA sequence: TGTGCCAGCAGAGTCAGCCGGAACGGGGGCTACACCTTC. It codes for CASRVSRNGGYTF.

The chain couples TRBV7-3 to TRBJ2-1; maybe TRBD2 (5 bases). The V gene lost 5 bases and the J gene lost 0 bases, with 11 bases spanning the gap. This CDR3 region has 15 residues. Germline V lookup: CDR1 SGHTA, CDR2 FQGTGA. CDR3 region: CASSPLGSSYNEQFF. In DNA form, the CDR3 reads TGTGCCAGCAGCCCCCTAGGGAGCTCCTACAATGAGCAGTTCTTC.

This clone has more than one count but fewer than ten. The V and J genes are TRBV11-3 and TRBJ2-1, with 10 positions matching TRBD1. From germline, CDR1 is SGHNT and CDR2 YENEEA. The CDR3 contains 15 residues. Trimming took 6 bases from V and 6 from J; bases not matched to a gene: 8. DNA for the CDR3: TGTGCCAGCAGTCCGACGGGACAGGGGACCAATGAGCAGTTCTTC. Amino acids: CASSPTGQGTNEQFF.

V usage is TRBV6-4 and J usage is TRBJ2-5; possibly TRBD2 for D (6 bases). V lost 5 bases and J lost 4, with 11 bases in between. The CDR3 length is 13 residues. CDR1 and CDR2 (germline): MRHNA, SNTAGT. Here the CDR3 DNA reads TGTGCCAGCAGTAGGCGGGGTGGAGAGACCCAGTACTTC. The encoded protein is CASSRRGGETQYF.

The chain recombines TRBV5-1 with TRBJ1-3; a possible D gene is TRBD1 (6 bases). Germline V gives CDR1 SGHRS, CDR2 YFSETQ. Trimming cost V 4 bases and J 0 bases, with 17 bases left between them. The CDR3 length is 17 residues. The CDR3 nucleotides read TGCGCCAGCAGCCCTGAGGCAGGGGCCTACTCTGGAAACACCATATATTTT. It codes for CASSPEAGAYSGNTIYF.